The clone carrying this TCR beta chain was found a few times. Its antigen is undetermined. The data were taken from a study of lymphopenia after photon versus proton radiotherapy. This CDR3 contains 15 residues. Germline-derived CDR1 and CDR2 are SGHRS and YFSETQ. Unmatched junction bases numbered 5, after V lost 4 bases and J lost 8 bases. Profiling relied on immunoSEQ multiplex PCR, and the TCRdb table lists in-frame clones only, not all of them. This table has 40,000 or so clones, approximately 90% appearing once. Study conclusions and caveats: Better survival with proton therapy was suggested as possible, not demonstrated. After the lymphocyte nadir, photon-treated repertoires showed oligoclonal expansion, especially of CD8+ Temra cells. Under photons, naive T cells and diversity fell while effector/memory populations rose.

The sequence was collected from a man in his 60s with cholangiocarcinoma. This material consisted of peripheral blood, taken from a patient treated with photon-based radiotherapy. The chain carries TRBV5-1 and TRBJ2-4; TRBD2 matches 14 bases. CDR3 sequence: CASSPGTSGSDIQYF. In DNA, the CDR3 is TGCGCCAGCAGCCCTGGGACTAGCGGGAGTGACATTCAGTACTTC.